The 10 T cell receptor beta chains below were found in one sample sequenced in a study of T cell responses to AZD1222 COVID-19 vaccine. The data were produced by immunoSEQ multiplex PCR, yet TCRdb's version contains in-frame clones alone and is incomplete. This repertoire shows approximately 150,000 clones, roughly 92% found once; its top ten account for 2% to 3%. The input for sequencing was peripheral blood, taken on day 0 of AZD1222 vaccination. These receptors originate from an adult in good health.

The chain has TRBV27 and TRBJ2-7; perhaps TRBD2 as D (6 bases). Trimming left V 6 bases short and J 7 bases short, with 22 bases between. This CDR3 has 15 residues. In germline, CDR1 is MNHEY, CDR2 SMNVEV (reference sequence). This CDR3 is CASSPIKSGVGEQYF. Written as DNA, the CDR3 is TGTGCCAGCAGCCCCATCAAGTCGGGAGTTGGGGAGCAGTACTTC.

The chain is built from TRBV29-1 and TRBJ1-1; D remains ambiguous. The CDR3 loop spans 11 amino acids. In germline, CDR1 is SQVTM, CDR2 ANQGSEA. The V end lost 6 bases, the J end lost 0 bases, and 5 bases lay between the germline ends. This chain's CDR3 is CSVGVNTEAFF. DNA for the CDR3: TGCAGCGTGGGTGTGAACACTGAAGCTTTCTTT.

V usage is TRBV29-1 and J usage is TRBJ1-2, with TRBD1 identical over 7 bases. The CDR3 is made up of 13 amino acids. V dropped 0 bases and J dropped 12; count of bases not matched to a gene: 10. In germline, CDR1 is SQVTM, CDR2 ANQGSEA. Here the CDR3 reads CSVEDGQVLMHTF. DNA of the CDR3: TGCAGCGTTGAAGACGGACAGGTCCTTATGCACACCTTC.

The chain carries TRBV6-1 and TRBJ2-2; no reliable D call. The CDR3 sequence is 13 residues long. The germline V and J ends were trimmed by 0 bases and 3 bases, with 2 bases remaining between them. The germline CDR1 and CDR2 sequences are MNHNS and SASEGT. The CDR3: CASSEAYTGELFF. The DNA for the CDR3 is TGTGCCAGCAGTGAAGCCTACACCGGGGAGCTGTTTTTT.

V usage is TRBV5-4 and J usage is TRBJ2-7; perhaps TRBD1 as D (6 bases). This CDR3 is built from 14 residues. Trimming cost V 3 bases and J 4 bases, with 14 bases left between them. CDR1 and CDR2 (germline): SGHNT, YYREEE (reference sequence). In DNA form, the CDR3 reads TGTGCCAGCAGCTCCTCCGGGACACAGTACGAGCAGTACTTC. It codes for CASSSSGTQYEQYF.

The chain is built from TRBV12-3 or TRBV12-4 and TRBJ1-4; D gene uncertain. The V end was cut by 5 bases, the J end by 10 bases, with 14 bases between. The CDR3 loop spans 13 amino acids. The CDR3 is CASSPRVGAKLFF. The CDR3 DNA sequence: TGTGCCAGCAGTCCTAGGGTGGGCGCAAAACTGTTTTTT.

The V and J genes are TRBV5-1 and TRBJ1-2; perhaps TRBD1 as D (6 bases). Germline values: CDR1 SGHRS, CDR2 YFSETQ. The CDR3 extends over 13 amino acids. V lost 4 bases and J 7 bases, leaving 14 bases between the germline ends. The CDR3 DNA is TGCGCCAGCAGCCCAGGGGAGGGACGTGGCTACACCTTC. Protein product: CASSPGEGRGYTF. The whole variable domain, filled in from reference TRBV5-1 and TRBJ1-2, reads KAGVTQTPRYLIKTRGQQVTLSCSPISGHRSVSWYQQTPGQGLQFLFEYFSETQRNKGNFPGRFSGRQFSNSRSEMNVSTLELGDSALYLCASSPGEGRGYTFGSGTRLTVV.

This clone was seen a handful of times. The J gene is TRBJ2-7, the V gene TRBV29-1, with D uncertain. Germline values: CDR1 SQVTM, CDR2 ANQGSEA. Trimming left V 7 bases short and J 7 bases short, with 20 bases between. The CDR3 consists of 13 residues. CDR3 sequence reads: CSAESDGLGEQYF. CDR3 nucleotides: TGCAGCGCCGAATCGGACGGGCTGGGAGAGCAGTACTTC.

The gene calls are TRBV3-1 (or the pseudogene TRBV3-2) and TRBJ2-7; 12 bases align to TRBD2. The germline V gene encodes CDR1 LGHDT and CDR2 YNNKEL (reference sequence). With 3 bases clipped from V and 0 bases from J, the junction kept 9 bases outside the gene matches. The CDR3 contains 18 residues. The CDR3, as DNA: TGTGCCAGCAGCCAGGCTAGCGGGAGGGATCAACCCTCCTACGAGCAGTACTTC. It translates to CASSQASGRDQPSYEQYF.

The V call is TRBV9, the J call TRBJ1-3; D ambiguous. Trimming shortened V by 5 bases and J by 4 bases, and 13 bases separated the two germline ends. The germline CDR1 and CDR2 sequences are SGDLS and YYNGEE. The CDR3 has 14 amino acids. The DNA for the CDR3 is TGTGCCAGCAGTGGACCCGGTGGGGGAAACACCATATATTTT. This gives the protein CASSGPGGGNTIYF.